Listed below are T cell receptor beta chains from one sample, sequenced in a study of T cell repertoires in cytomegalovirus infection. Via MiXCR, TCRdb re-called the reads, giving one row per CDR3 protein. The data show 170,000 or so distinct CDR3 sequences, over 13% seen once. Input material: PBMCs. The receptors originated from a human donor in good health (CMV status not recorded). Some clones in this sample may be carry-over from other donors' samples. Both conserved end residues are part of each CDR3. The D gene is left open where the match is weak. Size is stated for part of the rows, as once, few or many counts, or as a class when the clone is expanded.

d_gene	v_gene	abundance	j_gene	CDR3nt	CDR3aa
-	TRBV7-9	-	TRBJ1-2	TGTGCCAGCAGCTTAGATCTGAGGTTTAACCTCAATGGCTACACCTTC	CASSLDLRFNLNGYTF
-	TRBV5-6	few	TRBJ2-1	TGTGCCAGCAGCTTGGAGGCAGGGCGGAATGAGCAGTTCTTC	CASSLEAGRNEQFF
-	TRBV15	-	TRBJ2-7	TGTGCCACCAGCGCACTTGGTTACGAGCAGTACTTC	CATSALGYEQYF
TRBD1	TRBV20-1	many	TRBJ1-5	TGCAGTGCCCAGCGGACAGGGTGGAATCAGCCCCAGCATTTT	CSAQRTGWNQPQHF
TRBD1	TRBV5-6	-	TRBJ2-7	TGTGCCAGCAGCCGTGGGACAGACTTCTCCTACGAGCAGTACTTC	CASSRGTDFSYEQYF
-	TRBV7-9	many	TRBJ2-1	TGTGCCAGTACCCCGGGACGGTCAGGAAATGAGCAGTTCTTC	CASTPGRSGNEQFF
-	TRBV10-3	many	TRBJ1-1	TGTGCCATCAGTGAGTCCGGCAGGGTTACCACTGAAGCTTTCTTT	CAISESGRVTTEAFF
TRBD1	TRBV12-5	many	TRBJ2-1	TGTGCTAGTGATACAGGACAGGGGGGTCGAGAGCAGTTCTTC	CASDTGQGGREQFF
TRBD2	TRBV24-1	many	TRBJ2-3	TGTGCCACCAGTGATCCCGCTTTTCTAGCGGCCGGAGAAGGCGGCACAGATACGCAGTATTTT	CATSDPAFLAAGEGGTDTQYF
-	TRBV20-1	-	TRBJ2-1	TGCAGTGCCACCGGGGTGGGGCACAATGAGCAGTTCTTC	CSATGVGHNEQFF
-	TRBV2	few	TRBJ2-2	TGTGCCAGCACGCACGAGAGCACCGGGGAGCTGTTTTTT	CASTHESTGELFF
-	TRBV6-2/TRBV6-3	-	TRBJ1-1	TGTGCCAGCAGTCCCCTGATCTGGGGCCCGAACACTGAAGCTTTCTTT	CASSPLIWGPNTEAFF